This T cell receptor beta chain originates from a study of T cells after yellow fever vaccination. At the level of the study: SMART-Seq v4 Ultra Low Input prepared libraries from low-cell fractions. General study results and limits: Post-booster reappearance was seen for most primary-vaccination clones (around 96% CD4, about 90% CD8).

A single record per CDR3 protein comes from TCRdb applying MiXCR to the 5' RACE reads. This sample has some 400,000 distinct CDR3 sequences; roughly a sixth occur once, and the top ten carry 15% to 20%. To note about this clonotype: Its antigen is unknown.

Here the sequenced sample was PBMCs, taken before the yellow fever booster vaccination. The receptor was isolated from a man between 18 and 29 years old who received the YFV17D yellow fever vaccine.

CDR3 sequence (DNA): TGTGCCAGCAGTTACCTTACCGGGACAGACTATGGCTACACCTTC. This translates into CASSYLTGTDYGYTF. The gene calls are TRBV6-6 and TRBJ1-2, with 7 bases that match TRBD1. After removal of 2 bases from V and 3 bases from J, the junction contained 6 bases not matched to a gene. The CDR3 covers 15 residues. Germline values: CDR1 MNHNY, CDR2 SVGAGI (reference sequence).